This passage covers 8 T cell receptor beta chains from one sample sequenced in a study of T cells after yellow fever vaccination. TCRdb independently ran MiXCR on the 5' RACE reads; one entry per CDR3 protein. This table holds about 74,000 distinct CDR3 sequences, around 6.9% found once. Here the sequenced sample was CD8+ T cells sorted from PBMCs, taken 5 to 6 days after the first yellow fever vaccination. The receptors were gathered from a man aged 18 to 29 who received the YFV17D yellow fever vaccine.

This clonotype was recorded many times. The V gene is TRBV12-3 or TRBV12-4, the J gene TRBJ2-7; D remains ambiguous. V was pared by 9 bases and J by 4 bases, with 10 bases between. This CDR3 has 11 residues. The CDR3 DNA is TGTGCCAGTACAAACGCGTACGAGCAGTACTTC. This encodes CASTNAYEQYF.

This chain joins TRBV6-5 and TRBJ2-5; 7 nucleotides line up with TRBD1. The CDR3 length is 14 residues. Trimming took 4 bases from V and 5 from J; bases not matched to a gene: 7. Germline values: CDR1 MNHEY, CDR2 SVGAGI. The CDR3 coding sequence is TGTGCCAGCAGTTCGACGACAGGGTTGGAGACCCAGTACTTC. Its protein is CASSSTTGLETQYF.

In its sample, this clonotype was seen a few times. The chain couples TRBV7-9 to TRBJ2-6; a weak D match, TRBD1 (6 bases). Trimming shortened V by 9 bases and J by 4 bases, and 16 bases separated the two germline ends. The CDR3 runs to 15 residues. The germline V gene has CDR1 SEHNR and CDR2 FQNEAQ (reference sequence). The CDR3 nucleotides read TGTGCCAGAGCTGCAGGGGCAGCCGGGGCCAACGTCCTGACTTTC. This sequence encodes CARAAGAAGANVLTF.

This clonotype was observed many times. V gene TRBV4-1 combines with J gene TRBJ2-3; D assignment may be TRBD1 or TRBD2 (6 bases each). Germline CDR1 and CDR2: MGHRA and YSYEKL. Deletions cut 4 bases from V and 4 bases from J, with 18 bases between. The CDR3 has 16 amino acids. Here the CDR3 reads CASSPLVGGESDTQYF. DNA for the CDR3: TGCGCCAGCAGCCCACTGGTGGGGGGCGAATCAGATACGCAGTATTTT.

This clonotype has a count of ten or more. The gene calls are TRBV4-3 and TRBJ1-1; 9 positions agree with TRBD1. Germline V gene lookup returns CDR1 LGHNA and CDR2 YSLEER. The CDR3 sequence is 14 residues long. J gave up 6 bases and V 4 bases, and 6 bases lay outside the gene matches. The DNA of the CDR3 is TGCGCCAGCAGCCCGGACAGGGGAAAACCTGAAGCTTTCTTT. Translation gives CASSPDRGKPEAFF.

The chain couples TRBV6-2 or TRBV6-3 to TRBJ1-1, with D possibly TRBD1 on 5 matching bases. CDR1 and CDR2 (germline): MNHEY, SVGEGT. This CDR3 is 16 amino acids long. With 0 bases removed from V and 1 base from J, the gap between germline ends came to 12 bases. CDR3 in DNA: TGTGCCAGCAGTTACTCGATAAGGGACCCGAACACTGAAGCTTTCTTT. This sequence encodes CASSYSIRDPNTEAFF.

This clonotype was found many times. The chain joins TRBV4-2 to TRBJ2-7; 7 positions agree with TRBD1. The CDR3 extends over 14 amino acids. With V trimmed by 3 bases and J by 0 bases, 2 bases remained unmatched. CDR1 is LGHNA, CDR2 YNFKEQ, per germline. The CDR3 DNA sequence: TGTGCCAGCAGCCAGAGACAGGGCTCCTACGAGCAGTACGTC. Protein sequence: CASSQRQGSYEQYV.

This clonotype was recorded many times. The CDR3 loop is CASSSTVGTGANYGYTF. The CDR3 coding sequence is TGTGCCAGCAGCTCCACTGTGGGGACAGGAGCTAACTATGGCTACACCTTC. The rearrangement uses TRBV7-9 and TRBJ1-2, with 8 bases lining up with TRBD1. Per germline, CDR1 SEHNR and CDR2 FQNEAQ (reference sequence). The CDR3 spans 17 residues. V was clipped by 4 bases and J by 0 bases; unmatched bases: 10.